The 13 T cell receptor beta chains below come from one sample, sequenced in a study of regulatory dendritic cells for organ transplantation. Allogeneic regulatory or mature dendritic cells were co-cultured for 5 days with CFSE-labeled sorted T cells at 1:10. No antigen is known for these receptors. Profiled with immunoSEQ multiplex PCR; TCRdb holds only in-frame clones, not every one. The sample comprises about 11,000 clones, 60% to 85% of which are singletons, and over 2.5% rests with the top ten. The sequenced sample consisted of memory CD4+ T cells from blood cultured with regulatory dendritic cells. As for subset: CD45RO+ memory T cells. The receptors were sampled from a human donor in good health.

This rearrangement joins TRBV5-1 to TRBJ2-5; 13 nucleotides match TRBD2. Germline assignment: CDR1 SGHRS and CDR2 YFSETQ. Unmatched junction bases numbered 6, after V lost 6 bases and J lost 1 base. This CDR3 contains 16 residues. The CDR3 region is CASKRGLAGSQETQYF. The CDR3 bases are TGCGCCAGCAAGAGGGGACTAGCGGGGTCCCAAGAGACCCAGTACTTC.

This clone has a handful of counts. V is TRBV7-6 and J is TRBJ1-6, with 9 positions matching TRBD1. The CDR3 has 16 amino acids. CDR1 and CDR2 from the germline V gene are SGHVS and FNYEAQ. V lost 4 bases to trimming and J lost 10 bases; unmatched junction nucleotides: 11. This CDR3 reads CASSSSPGTGLSPLHF. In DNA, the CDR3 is TGTGCCAGCAGCTCGTCACCCGGGACAGGGTTATCACCCCTCCACTTT.

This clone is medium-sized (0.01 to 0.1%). The CDR3, as DNA: TGTGCCAGCTTCGGCGGGGGGGCTTCCAATGAGCAGTTCTTC. This gives the protein CASFGGGASNEQFF. V is TRBV6-4 and J is TRBJ2-1; 9 bases map to TRBD2. The ends lost 8 bases at V and 6 bases at J; junction bases unmatched: 8. This CDR3 spans 14 amino acids. CDR1 is MRHNA, CDR2 SNTAGT, per germline.

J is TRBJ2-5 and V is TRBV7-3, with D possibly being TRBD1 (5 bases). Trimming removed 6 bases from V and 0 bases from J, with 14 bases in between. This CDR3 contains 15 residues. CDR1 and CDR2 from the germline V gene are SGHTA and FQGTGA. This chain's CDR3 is CASSRGHADQETQYF. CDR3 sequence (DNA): TGTGCCAGCAGTCGCGGACATGCCGACCAAGAGACCCAGTACTTC.

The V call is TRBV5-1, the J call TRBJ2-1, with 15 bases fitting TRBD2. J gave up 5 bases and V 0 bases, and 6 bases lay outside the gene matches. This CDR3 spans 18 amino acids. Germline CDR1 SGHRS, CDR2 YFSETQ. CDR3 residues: CASSLGGTSGGKHNEQFF. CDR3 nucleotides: TGCGCCAGCAGCTTGGGGGGGACTAGCGGGGGGAAACACAATGAGCAGTTCTTC.

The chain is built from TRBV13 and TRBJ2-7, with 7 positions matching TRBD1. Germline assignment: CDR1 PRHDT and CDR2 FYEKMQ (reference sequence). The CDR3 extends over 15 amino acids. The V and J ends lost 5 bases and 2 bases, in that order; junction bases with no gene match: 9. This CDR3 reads CASSRRRDRAYEQYF. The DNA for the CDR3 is TGTGCCAGCAGCCGCCGCCGGGACAGAGCCTACGAGCAGTACTTC.

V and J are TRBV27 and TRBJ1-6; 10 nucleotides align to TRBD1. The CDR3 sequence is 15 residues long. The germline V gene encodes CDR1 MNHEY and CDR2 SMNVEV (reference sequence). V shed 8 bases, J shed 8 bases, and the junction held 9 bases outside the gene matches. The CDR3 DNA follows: TGTGCCAGCGGACAGACAGGGGGCAGTTATTCACCCCTCCACTTT. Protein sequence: CASGQTGGSYSPLHF.

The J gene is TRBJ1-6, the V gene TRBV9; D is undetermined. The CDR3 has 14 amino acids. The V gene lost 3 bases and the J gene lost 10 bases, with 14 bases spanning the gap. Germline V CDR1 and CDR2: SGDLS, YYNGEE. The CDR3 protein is CASSGVYEGSPLHF. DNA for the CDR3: TGTGCCAGCAGCGGGGTCTACGAGGGCTCACCCCTCCACTTT.

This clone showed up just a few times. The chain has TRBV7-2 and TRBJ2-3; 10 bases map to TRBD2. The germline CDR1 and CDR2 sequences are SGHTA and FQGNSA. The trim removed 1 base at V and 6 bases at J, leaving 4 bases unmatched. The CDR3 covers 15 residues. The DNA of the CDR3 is TGTGCCAGCAGCTTAGTGGGGACTAGCGCCGATACGCAGTATTTT. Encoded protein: CASSLVGTSADTQYF.

The CDR3 here is CASSLDETGGGTEAFF. CDR3 bases: TGTGCCAGCAGCTTGGATGAGACAGGGGGCGGCACTGAAGCTTTCTTT. The chain is built from TRBV5-5 and TRBJ1-1; TRBD1 agrees at 10 bases. Trimming took 0 bases from V and 4 from J; bases not matched to a gene: 6. Germline lookup yields CDR1 SGHKS and CDR2 YYEKEE (reference sequence). The CDR3 has 16 residues.

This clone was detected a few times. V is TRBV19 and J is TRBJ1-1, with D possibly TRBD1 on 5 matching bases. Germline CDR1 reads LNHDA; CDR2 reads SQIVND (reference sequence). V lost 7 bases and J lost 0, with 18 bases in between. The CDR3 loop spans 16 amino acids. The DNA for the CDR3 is TGTGCCAGTAAAACCCTTGGGGGGGGTATGAACACTGAAGCTTTCTTT. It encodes CASKTLGGGMNTEAFF.

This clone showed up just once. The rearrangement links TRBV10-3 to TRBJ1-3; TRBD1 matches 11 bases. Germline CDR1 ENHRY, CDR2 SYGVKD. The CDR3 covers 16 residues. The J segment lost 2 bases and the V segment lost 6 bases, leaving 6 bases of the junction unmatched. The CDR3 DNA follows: TGTGCCATCAGAGGGGGACAGGGGGTGACTGGAAACACCATATATTTT. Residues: CAIRGGQGVTGNTIYF.

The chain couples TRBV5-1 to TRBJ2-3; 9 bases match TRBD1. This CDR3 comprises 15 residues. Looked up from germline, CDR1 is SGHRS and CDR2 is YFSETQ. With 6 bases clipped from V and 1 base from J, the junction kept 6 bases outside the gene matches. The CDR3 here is CASTLGQGGTDTQYF. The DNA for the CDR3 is TGCGCCAGCACTTTGGGACAGGGCGGCACAGATACGCAGTATTTT.